This entry lists 22 T cell receptor beta chains sequenced from one sample in a study of cytomegalovirus exposure and HLA in healthy donors. TCRdb's copy holds only in-frame clones and misses some; the assay was immunoSEQ multiplex PCR. Of roughly 68,000 clones listed, 80% to 90% are singletons. The sample consisted of PBMCs. Every receptor here comes from a woman younger than 35 in good health and CMV-seronegative.

The chain employs TRBV15 and TRBJ1-2; the match to TRBD1 covers 8 bases. The CDR3 is 16 residues long. Germline-derived CDR1 and CDR2 are LNHNV and YYDKDF (reference sequence). With V trimmed by 0 bases and J by 4 bases, 7 bases remained unmatched. CDR3 DNA sequence: TGTGCCACCAGCAGAGATGGACAGGGTGTGGGCTATGGCTACACCTTC. Amino acid sequence: CATSRDGQGVGYGYTF.

This clone has only a few counts. The CDR3 sequence: CASSPDRGFSGYTF. The CDR3 DNA follows: TGTGCCAGCAGCCCGGACAGGGGGTTTTCTGGCTACACCTTC. The chain combines TRBV5-6 with TRBJ1-2, with 10 bases matching TRBD1. V gave up 4 bases and J gave up 7 bases; unmatched junction bases: 7. Germline assignment: CDR1 SGHDT and CDR2 YYEEEE. The CDR3 sequence is 14 residues long. The variable domain in full, completed from reference TRBV5-6 and TRBJ1-2, reads DAGVTQSPTHLIKTRGQQVTLRCSPKSGHDTVSWYQQALGQGPQFIFQYYEEEERQRGNFPDRFSGHQFPNYSSELNVNALLLGDSALYLCASSPDRGFSGYTFGSGTRLTVV.

The CDR3 DNA reads as TGTGCCAGCAAAGGGGCGGTCAACGAGCAGTACTTC. Protein: CASKGAVNEQYF. V usage is TRBV28 and J usage is TRBJ2-7, with D possibly TRBD1 on 5 matching bases. This CDR3 has 12 amino acids. Deletions cut 7 bases from V and 5 bases from J, with 12 bases between. From germline, CDR1 is MDHEN and CDR2 SYDVKM.

This chain joins TRBV7-8 and TRBJ2-1, with 7 nucleotides matching TRBD1. Trimming took 5 bases from V and 3 from J; bases not matched to a gene: 10. Germline lookup yields CDR1 SGHVS and CDR2 FQNEAQ. CDR3 length: 16 amino acids. The CDR3 DNA reads as TGTGCCAGCAGCCCCGAGGGGGCCAGGGGCTACAATGAGCAGTTCTTC. Translating it yields CASSPEGARGYNEQFF.

This sequence joins TRBV29-1 and TRBJ1-1; 7 positions match TRBD1. There are 13 residues in the CDR3. Trimming removed 2 bases from V and 3 bases from J; junction bases left unmatched: 3. CDR1 is SQVTM, CDR2 ANQGSEA, per germline. The CDR3 is CSVERDRDTEAFF. The CDR3 DNA follows: TGCAGCGTTGAAAGAGACAGGGACACTGAAGCTTTCTTT.

The V gene is TRBV13, the J gene TRBJ1-3, with D maybe TRBD1 (6 bases). CDR3 length: 17 amino acids. The V end was cut by 6 bases, the J end by 0 bases, with 18 bases between. Looked up from germline, CDR1 is PRHDT and CDR2 is FYEKMQ (reference sequence). CDR3 amino acids: CASSSTPGVSSGNTIYF. The CDR3 DNA sequence: TGTGCCAGCAGTTCTACTCCAGGGGTGAGCTCTGGAAACACCATATATTTT. The entire variable domain, with the rest obtained from reference TRBV13 and TRBJ1-3, is as follows: AAGVIQSPRHLIKEKRETATLKCYPIPRHDTVYWYQQGPGQDPQFLISFYEKMQSDKGSIPDRFSAQQFSDYHSELNMSSLELGDSALYFCASSSTPGVSSGNTIYFGEGSWLTVV.

The chain employs TRBV28 and TRBJ1-1; 10 nucleotides agree with TRBD1. Trimming took 6 bases from V and 4 from J; bases not matched to a gene: 2. The CDR3 covers 13 residues. Germline V gene lookup returns CDR1 MDHEN and CDR2 SYDVKM. Here the CDR3 reads CASRGQGRTEAFF. CDR3 nucleotides: TGTGCCAGCAGGGGACAGGGGCGCACTGAAGCTTTCTTT.

This clone was detected a few times. J is TRBJ1-2 and V is TRBV5-4; TRBD1 matches at 10 bases. J was trimmed by 4 bases and V by 5 bases; bases with no gene match: 5. The length of the CDR3 is 14 residues. Germline V gene data show CDR1 as SGHNT and CDR2 as YYREEE (reference sequence). The CDR3 DNA follows: TGTGCCAGCAGGAGGACAGGGGGTCCCTATGGCTACACCTTC. It codes for CASRRTGGPYGYTF.

The V call is TRBV29-1, the J call TRBJ2-3, with TRBD1 matching over 11 bases. Germline values: CDR1 SQVTM, CDR2 ANQGSEA. The CDR3 length is 14 residues. V was clipped by 2 bases and J by 3 bases; unmatched bases: 1. Here the CDR3 reads CSVERDRGTDTQYF. CDR3 nucleotides: TGCAGCGTTGAAAGGGACAGGGGGACAGATACGCAGTATTTT.

In nucleotides, the CDR3 is TGCGCCAGCAGCGGCGATGTAGCAAATGAGCAGTTCTTC. Its translation is CASSGDVANEQFF. The chain combines TRBV5-1 with TRBJ2-1; D not resolved. The V gene's germline CDR1 is SGHRS and CDR2 YFSETQ. Trimming pared 4 bases from V and 7 bases from J, leaving 12 bases between. The CDR3 is made up of 13 amino acids. Drawing the rest from reference TRBV5-1 and TRBJ2-1, the complete variable domain is KAGVTQTPRYLIKTRGQQVTLSCSPISGHRSVSWYQQTPGQGLQFLFEYFSETQRNKGNFPGRFSGRQFSNSRSEMNVSTLELGDSALYLCASSGDVANEQFFGPGTRLTVL.

This clone came up once. The chain joins TRBV4-2 to TRBJ1-1; 8 bases map to TRBD1. The J segment lost 5 bases and the V segment lost 2 bases, leaving 7 bases of the junction unmatched. CDR3 size: 15 residues. Germline loops: CDR1 LGHNA, CDR2 YNFKEQ. In DNA form, the CDR3 reads TGTGCCAGCAGCCAATCAGACAGGGGAGGGACTGAAGCTTTCTTT. Encoded protein: CASSQSDRGGTEAFF.

J is TRBJ2-3 and V is TRBV27; D ambiguous. Germline CDR1 reads MNHEY; CDR2 reads SMNVEV (reference sequence). The CDR3 contains 13 residues. The ends were cut back, 4 bases at V and 5 bases at J, with 10 bases in the middle. DNA of the CDR3: TGTGCCAGCAGTTGGCTATCGGGAGATACGCAGTATTTT. This sequence encodes CASSWLSGDTQYF.

The chain recombines TRBV19 with TRBJ2-1, with 7 bases lining up with TRBD2. This CDR3 contains 16 residues. Germline assignment: CDR1 LNHDA and CDR2 SQIVND (reference sequence). V shed 1 base and J 7 bases; nucleotides not matched to a gene: 10. The CDR3 nucleotides are TGTGCCAGTAGTATAGGTGGGACTATCATAATGAATGAGCAGTTCTTC. It encodes CASSIGGTIIMNEQFF.

The chain has TRBV27 and TRBJ2-7; 9 nucleotides align to TRBD2. J gave up 7 bases and V 3 bases, and 10 bases lay outside the gene matches. This CDR3 is 15 amino acids long. Per germline, CDR1 MNHEY and CDR2 SMNVEV (reference sequence). CDR3 residues: CASSFSGGSPLEQYF. The CDR3 DNA reads TGTGCCAGCAGTTTCAGCGGGGGGTCCCCCCTTGAGCAGTACTTC.

J is TRBJ2-7 and V is TRBV7-2; D not certain. V lost 5 bases, J lost 0 bases, and 14 bases lay in between. Germline CDR1 SGHTA, CDR2 FQGNSA. This CDR3 is 15 amino acids long. CDR3 DNA sequence: TGTGCCAGCAGCCCCGCCGTCCTACTCTCCTACGAGCAGTACTTC. This translates into CASSPAVLLSYEQYF.

In its sample, this clone was seen a few times. This sequence joins TRBV7-9 and TRBJ1-2; D unresolved. Germline CDR1 reads SEHNR; CDR2 reads FQNEAQ (reference sequence). V lost 4 bases, J lost 4 bases, and 16 bases lay in between. The CDR3 spans 15 residues. In nucleotides, the CDR3 is TGTGCCAGCAGCTCTCGAGTGGTCGATGGCTATGGCTACACCTTC. Amino acid sequence: CASSSRVVDGYGYTF.

The chain has TRBV11-1 and TRBJ2-3, with TRBD1 as a possible D gene (6 bases). V gave up 5 bases and J gave up 6 bases, with 12 bases separating them. The V gene's germline CDR1 is SGHAT and CDR2 FQDESV (reference sequence). This CDR3 is 13 amino acids long. As DNA, the CDR3 is TGTGCCAGCAGCCAGGGGACAATGGATACGCAGTATTTT. Amino acids: CASSQGTMDTQYF.

This sequence joins TRBV4-3 and TRBJ2-1, with TRBD1 matching 10 bases. Germline CDR1 is LGHNA and CDR2 is YSLEER. V was pared by 2 bases and J by 10 bases, with 11 bases of the junction left unmatched. The CDR3 covers 16 residues. The DNA of the CDR3 is TGCGCCAGCAGCCAACAGGGGCAGGGGACAGGGGACGAGCAGTTCTTC. It translates to CASSQQGQGTGDEQFF.

This clone was counted a single time. The V call is TRBV18, the J call TRBJ2-1; no firm D call. The CDR3 covers 15 residues. Trimming took 3 bases from V and 0 from J, leaving 9 bases between them. The germline V gene has CDR1 KGHSH and CDR2 LQKENI. The CDR3 reads CASSPARLSYNEQFF. Written as DNA, the CDR3 is TGTGCCAGCTCACCTGCCAGACTCTCCTACAATGAGCAGTTCTTC.

V is TRBV18 and J is TRBJ2-1; 9 bases are shared with TRBD1. The CDR3 has 15 residues. V shed 2 bases and J 4 bases; nucleotides not matched to a gene: 3. Germline lookup yields CDR1 KGHSH and CDR2 LQKENI. The CDR3 is CASSPGQGTYNEQFF. In DNA, the CDR3 is TGTGCCAGCTCACCAGGACAGGGGACTTACAATGAGCAGTTCTTC.

The chain is built from TRBV30 and TRBJ2-7, with D possibly being TRBD2 (5 bases). The CDR3 sequence is 13 residues long. The V gene's germline CDR1 is GTSNPN and CDR2 SVGIG (reference sequence). V was pared by 5 bases and J by 2 bases, with 13 bases between. For the CDR3, the DNA is TGTGCCTGGGCCCCCCAGCGGCCCTACGAGCAGTACTTC. Protein sequence: CAWAPQRPYEQYF.

This chain connects TRBV5-1 to TRBJ2-7, with a tentative D call TRBD2 (5 bases). CDR3 size: 15 residues. V gave up 0 bases and J gave up 2 bases, with 12 bases separating them. Germline loops: CDR1 SGHRS, CDR2 YFSETQ. CDR3 residues: CASSLEVAFAYEQYF. As DNA, the CDR3 is TGCGCCAGCAGCTTGGAGGTAGCGTTCGCCTACGAGCAGTACTTC.